These T cell receptor beta chains were read from a single sample in a study of OX40 agonist ivuxolimab in advanced cancers. Assay: immunoSEQ multiplex PCR; the TCRdb copy retains only in-frame clones and omits some. The table includes over 55,000 clones, about 81% detected once. The sample in question was CD4+ or CD8+ T cells sorted from blood, obtained in a trial of the OX40 agonist ivuxolimab. The receptors were gathered from an adult with an advanced solid tumor such as melanoma, head and neck, liver or kidney cancer. The CDR3 runs from the conserved cysteine through the conserved F or W. A D gene is named only where the DNA matches it firmly. Size values are once, few and many counts, or a class for expanded clones, and some rows have none.

TRBD1,TRBV29-1,TRBJ2-6,NA,TGCAGCGTGGAACAGGGGGCTGGGGCCAACGTCCTGACTTTC,CSVEQGAGANVLTF
NA,TRBV7-9,TRBJ1-2,NA,TGTGCCAGCAGCGACCCGCCCGGACCTAACTATGGCTACACCTTC,CASSDPPGPNYGYTF
NA,TRBV11-2,TRBJ1-3,NA,TGTGCCAGCAGCCTAGGGCAAGACACCATATATTTT,CASSLGQDTIYF
NA,TRBV5-4,TRBJ2-1,NA,TGTGCCAGCAGCTTGTTCGCATACAATGAGCAGTTCTTC,CASSLFAYNEQFF
TRBD1,TRBV6-1,TRBJ1-5,few,TGTGCCAGCAGTGTTGACAGGGTTAGCCAGCCCCAGCATTTT,CASSVDRVSQPQHF
NA,TRBV10-3,TRBJ2-6,NA,TGTGCCATCAGTGGGGAAAGGGGACGGCCTGGGGCCAACGTCCTGACTTTC,CAISGERGRPGANVLTF
NA,TRBV27,TRBJ2-1,NA,TGTGCCAGCAGTTGGGACTGGGCCTACAATGAGCAGTTCTTC,CASSWDWAYNEQFF
NA,TRBV27,TRBJ2-7,few,TGTGCCAGCACTTCCTTTACGGGAAGGAGCTCCTACGAGCAGTACTTC,CASTSFTGRSSYEQYF
TRBD1,TRBV7-9,TRBJ1-5,NA,TGTGCCAGCAGCTGGACAGGGGATAATCAGCCCCAGCATTTT,CASSWTGDNQPQHF
TRBD2,TRBV9,TRBJ2-7,once,TGTGCCAGCAGCGTAGCGGGTAGCGGGACCTACGAGCAGTACTTC,CASSVAGSGTYEQYF
NA,TRBV19,TRBJ2-2,NA,TGTGCCAGTAGGTCGACAGGGAGGGTTACCGGGGAGCTGTTTTTT,CASRSTGRVTGELFF
TRBD2,TRBV5-1,TRBJ2-3,NA,TGCGCCAGCAGCCCCATCGGACTAGCGGGCCTAGATACGCAGTATTTT,CASSPIGLAGLDTQYF
NA,TRBV6-5,TRBJ1-5,NA,TGTGCCAGCAGAACAGGGCCCTTCAATCAGCCCCAGCATTTT,CASRTGPFNQPQHF
TRBD1,TRBV5-1,TRBJ1-5,NA,TGCGCCAGCAGCCCCGGGACAGGGTTTTATCAGCCCCAGCATTTT,CASSPGTGFYQPQHF
TRBD2,TRBV9,TRBJ2-5,NA,TGTGCCAGCAGCGTAGGGGCTAGCGGGGCTGAAGAGACCCAGTACTTC,CASSVGASGAEETQYF
NA,TRBV29-1,TRBJ1-4,NA,TGCAGCGTTGAAGGAACAGGGTCGGATGAAAAACTGTTTTTT,CSVEGTGSDEKLFF
NA,TRBV29-1,TRBJ2-1,NA,TGCAGCGTTGATCAGGCGAGCTCCTACAATGAGCAGTTCTTC,CSVDQASSYNEQFF
TRBD1,TRBV19,TRBJ1-5,NA,TGTGCCAGTAGGGATTATCAGGGGGATTTGCCCCAGCATTTT,CASRDYQGDLPQHF
NA,TRBV14,TRBJ2-6,NA,TGTGCCAGCAGTCCTACTGGGGCCAACGTCCTGACTTTC,CASSPTGANVLTF
NA,TRBV7-9,TRBJ1-2,NA,TGTGCCAGCAGCGCGAGGGGCCGCCTACTCGGGTATGGCTACACCTTC,CASSARGRLLGYGYTF
NA,TRBV4-2,TRBJ1-1,NA,TGTGCCAGCAGCCAGCCGCCGGGAGCTGAAGCTTTCTTT,CASSQPPGAEAFF
NA,TRBV7-3,TRBJ2-1,NA,TGTGCCAGCAGCTTAAATGGGGGCGGCCACAATGAGCAGTTCTTC,CASSLNGGGHNEQFF
TRBD1,TRBV15,TRBJ2-7,NA,TGTGCCACCAGCAGAGATAGGGACAGCTACGAGCAGTACTTC,CATSRDRDSYEQYF
NA,TRBV19,TRBJ1-2,NA,TGTGCCAGTAGTCCGGGGGGAAACTATGGCTACACCTTC,CASSPGGNYGYTF
NA,TRBV7-9,TRBJ1-1,NA,TGTGCCAGCAGCTTAGGTACAGGGCGAAACACTGAAGCTTTCTTT,CASSLGTGRNTEAFF
TRBD1,TRBV12-5,TRBJ2-3,NA,TGTGCTAGTGGTTCACCGACAGGGGTAGATACGCAGTATTTT,CASGSPTGVDTQYF